These 5 T cell receptor beta chains came from one sample sequenced in a study of blood T cell repertoires in COVID-19. Only in-frame clones appear in the TCRdb table, and some are missing; sequencing was by immunoSEQ multiplex PCR. Altogether fewer than 200,000 clones are present, 88% being singletons, with the ten largest covering approximately 2.1%. Sample: peripheral blood. The receptor set was obtained from a man over 45 who had recovered from COVID-19.

J is TRBJ2-2 and V is TRBV7-2, with TRBD2 matching over 9 bases. Germline CDR1 SGHTA, CDR2 FQGNSA. Unmatched junction bases numbered 9, after V lost 8 bases and J lost 2 bases. The CDR3 loop spans 16 amino acids. The CDR3 loop is CASGSAGGYNTGELFF. The CDR3, as DNA: TGTGCCAGCGGTAGTGCGGGAGGGTATAACACCGGGGAGCTGTTTTTT.

This chain joins TRBV7-3 and TRBJ2-1, with 13 positions matching TRBD2. The CDR3 extends over 15 amino acids. In germline, CDR1 is SGHTA, CDR2 FQGTGA. V dropped 5 bases and J dropped 9; count of bases not matched to a gene: 7. Written as DNA, the CDR3 is TGTGCCAGCAGCCCGGGGACTAGCGGGAAGGGTGAGCAGTTCTTC. Translating it yields CASSPGTSGKGEQFF.

The genes are TRBV7-2 and TRBJ2-1; TRBD1 matches 8 bases. Germline V lookup: CDR1 SGHTA, CDR2 FQGNSA. The CDR3 has 14 residues. J lost 10 bases, V lost 5 bases, and 10 bases had no gene match. CDR3 DNA sequence: TGTGCCAGCAGCCAACTCGGACAGGGAGGCGAGCAGTTCTTC. This gives the protein CASSQLGQGGEQFF.

The chain has TRBV7-3 and TRBJ2-3; TRBD2 is a possible D gene (6 bases). CDR1 and CDR2 (germline): SGHTA, FQGTGA. This CDR3 is 11 amino acids long. Trimming pared 5 bases from V and 8 bases from J, leaving 8 bases between. DNA of the CDR3: TGTGCCAGCAGCCAGGGAGGTACGCAGTATTTT. It specifies CASSQGGTQYF.

CDR3 nucleotide sequence: TGCGCCAGCAGCGACGCCGGGACACCCAGCTCCTACGAGCAGTACTTC. This gives the protein CASSDAGTPSSYEQYF. The rearrangement uses TRBV4-1 and TRBJ2-7; perhaps TRBD1 as D (6 bases). Germline V gene sequence: CDR1 MGHRA, CDR2 YSYEKL. V dropped 5 bases and J dropped 0 bases, with 17 bases sitting between them. CDR3 length: 16 residues.